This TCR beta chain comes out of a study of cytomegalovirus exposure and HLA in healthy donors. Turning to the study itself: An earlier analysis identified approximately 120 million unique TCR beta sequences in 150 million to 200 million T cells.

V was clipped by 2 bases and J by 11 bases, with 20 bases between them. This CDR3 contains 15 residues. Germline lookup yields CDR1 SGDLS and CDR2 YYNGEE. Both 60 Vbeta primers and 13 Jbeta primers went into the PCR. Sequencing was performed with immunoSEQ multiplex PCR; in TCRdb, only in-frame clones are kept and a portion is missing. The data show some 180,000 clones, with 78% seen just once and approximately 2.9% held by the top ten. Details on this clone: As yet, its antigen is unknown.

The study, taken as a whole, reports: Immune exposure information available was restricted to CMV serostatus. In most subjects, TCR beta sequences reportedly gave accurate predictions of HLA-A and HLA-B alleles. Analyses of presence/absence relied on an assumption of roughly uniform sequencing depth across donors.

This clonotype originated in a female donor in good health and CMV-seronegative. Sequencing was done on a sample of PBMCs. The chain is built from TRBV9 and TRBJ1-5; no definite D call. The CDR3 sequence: CASSVRADIMEAQHF. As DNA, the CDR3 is TGTGCCAGCAGCGTCCGGGCTGACATAATGGAGGCCCAGCATTTT.